This TCR beta chain was obtained from a study of shared clonotypes between healthy human individuals. This table comes from immunoSEQ multiplex PCR, and its TCRdb copy is limited to in-frame clones, with some not included. Among around 79,000 clones listed, around 57% were seen once. This TCR was recovered from a man younger than 40 in good health. Sequencing was carried out using memory CD8+ T cells sorted from blood. Subset described: CD45RO+ cells pooled with CCR7-negative TemRA cells.

The CDR3 loop is CASSGGAYETQYF. The CDR3 DNA follows: TGTGCCAGCAGTGGTGGGGCTTATGAGACCCAGTACTTC. This chain uses TRBV6-1 with TRBJ2-5, with TRBD1 as a possible D gene (5 bases). CDR3 length: 13 amino acids. Trimming took 4 bases from V and 5 from J, leaving 11 bases between them. The V gene's germline CDR1 is MNHNS and CDR2 SASEGT.